This T cell receptor beta chain stems from a study of chronic HIV infection and antiretroviral therapy. This CDR3 comprises 15 residues. The germline gives CDR1 SEHNR, CDR2 FQNEAQ (reference sequence). With V trimmed by 5 bases and J by 5 bases, 5 bases remained unmatched. TCRdb analysed the 5' RACE reads with MiXCR anew, one entry per CDR3 protein. The profile covers more than 30,000 distinct CDR3 sequences, with about 9.6% appearing a single time and about 2.7% taken by the ten largest. This clonotype has at least ten counts. Sequencing was carried out using peripheral blood. The receptor's source is an adult who had HIV and had not received antiretroviral therapy, or was an uninfected healthy control (not recorded which). The V call is TRBV7-9, the J call TRBJ2-5; TRBD2 matches at 13 bases. The CDR3 loop is CASSPGTSGAETQYF. The DNA for the CDR3 is TGTGCCAGCAGCCCCGGGACTAGCGGGGCGGAGACCCAGTACTTC.